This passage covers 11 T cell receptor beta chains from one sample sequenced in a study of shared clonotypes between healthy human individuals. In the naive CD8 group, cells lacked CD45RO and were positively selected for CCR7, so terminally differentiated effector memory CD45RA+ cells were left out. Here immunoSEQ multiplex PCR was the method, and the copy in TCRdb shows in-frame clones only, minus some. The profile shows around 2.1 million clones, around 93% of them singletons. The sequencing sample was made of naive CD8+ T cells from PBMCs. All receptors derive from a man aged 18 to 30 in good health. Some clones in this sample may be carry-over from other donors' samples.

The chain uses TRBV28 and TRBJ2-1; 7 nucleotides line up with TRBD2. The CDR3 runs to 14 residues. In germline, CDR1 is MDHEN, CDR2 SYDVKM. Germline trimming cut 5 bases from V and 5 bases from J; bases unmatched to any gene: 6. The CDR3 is CASSGGGPHNEQFF. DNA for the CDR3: TGTGCCAGCAGTGGGGGAGGGCCCCACAATGAGCAGTTCTTC.

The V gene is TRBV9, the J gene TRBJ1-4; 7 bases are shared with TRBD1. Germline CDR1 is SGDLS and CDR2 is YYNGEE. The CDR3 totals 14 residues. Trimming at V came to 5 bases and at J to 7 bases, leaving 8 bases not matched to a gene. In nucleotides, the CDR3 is TGTGCCAGCAGTGCGACAGGGAGGCTTGAAAAACTGTTTTTT. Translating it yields CASSATGRLEKLFF.

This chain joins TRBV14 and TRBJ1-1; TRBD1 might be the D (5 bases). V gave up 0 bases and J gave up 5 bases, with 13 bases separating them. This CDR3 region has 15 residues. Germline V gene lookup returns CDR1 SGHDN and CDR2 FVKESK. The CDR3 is CASSQDLGDWTEAFF. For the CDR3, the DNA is TGTGCCAGCAGCCAAGATCTGGGGGATTGGACTGAAGCTTTCTTT. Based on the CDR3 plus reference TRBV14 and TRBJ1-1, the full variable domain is EAGVTQFPSHSVIEKGQTVTLRCDPISGHDNLYWYRRVMGKEIKFLLHFVKESKQDESGMPNNRFLAERTGGTYSTLKVQPAELEDSGVYFCASSQDLGDWTEAFFGQGTRLTVV.

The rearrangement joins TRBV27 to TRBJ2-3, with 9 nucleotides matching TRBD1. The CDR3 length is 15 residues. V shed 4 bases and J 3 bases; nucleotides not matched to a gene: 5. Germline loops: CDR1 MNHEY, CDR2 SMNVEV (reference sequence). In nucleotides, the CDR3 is TGTGCCAGCAGTTCACAGGGGGCGCAGACAGATACGCAGTATTTT. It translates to CASSSQGAQTDTQYF.

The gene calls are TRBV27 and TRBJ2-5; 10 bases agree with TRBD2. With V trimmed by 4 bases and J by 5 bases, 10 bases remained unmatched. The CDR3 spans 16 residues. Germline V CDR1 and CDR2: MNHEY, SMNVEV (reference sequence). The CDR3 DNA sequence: TGTGCCAGCAGTTCCCCTAGCGGGAGTAAGACTGAGACCCAGTACTTC. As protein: CASSSPSGSKTETQYF.

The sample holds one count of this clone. The CDR3 protein is CASRNTGLPHEQYF. CDR3 nucleotides: TGTGCCAGCAGAAACACCGGGCTCCCCCACGAGCAGTACTTC. This rearrangement joins TRBV6-1 to TRBJ2-7; D gene ambiguous. Trimming cost V 6 bases and J 5 bases, with 17 bases left between them. The length of the CDR3 is 14 residues. Germline CDR1 is MNHNS and CDR2 is SASEGT.

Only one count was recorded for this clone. CDR3 residues: CASSYLAGGPNEQFF. CDR3 nucleotide sequence: TGTGCCAGCAGTTACCTAGCGGGAGGGCCCAATGAGCAGTTCTTC. The chain couples TRBV6-6 to TRBJ2-1, with 12 bases lining up with TRBD2. Germline assignment: CDR1 MNHNY and CDR2 SVGAGI (reference sequence). The CDR3 is 15 residues long. V dropped 2 bases and J dropped 6; count of bases not matched to a gene: 2.

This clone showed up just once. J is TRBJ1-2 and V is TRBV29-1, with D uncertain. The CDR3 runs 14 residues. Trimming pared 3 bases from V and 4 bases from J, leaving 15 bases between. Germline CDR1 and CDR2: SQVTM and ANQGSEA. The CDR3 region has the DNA TGCAGCGTTGACGATCCAGCCTCGTTCTATGGCTACACCTTC. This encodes CSVDDPASFYGYTF. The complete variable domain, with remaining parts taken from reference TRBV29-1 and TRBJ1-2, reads SAVISQKPSRDICQRGTSLTIQCQVDSQVTMMFWYRQQPGQSLTLIATANQGSEATYESGFVIDKFPISRPNLTFSTLTVSNMSPEDSSIYLCSVDDPASFYGYTFGSGTRLTVV.

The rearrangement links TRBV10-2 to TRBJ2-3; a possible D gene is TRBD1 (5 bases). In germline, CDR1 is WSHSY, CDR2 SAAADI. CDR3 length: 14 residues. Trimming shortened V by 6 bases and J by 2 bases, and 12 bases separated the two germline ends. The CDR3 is CASSPRQLTDTQYF. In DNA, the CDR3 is TGCGCCAGCAGCCCGAGACAGCTCACAGATACGCAGTATTTT.

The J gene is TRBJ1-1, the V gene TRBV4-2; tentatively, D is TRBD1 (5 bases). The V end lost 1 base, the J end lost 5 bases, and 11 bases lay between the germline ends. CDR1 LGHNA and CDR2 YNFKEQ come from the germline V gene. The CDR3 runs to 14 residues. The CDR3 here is CASSQAGPWTEAFF. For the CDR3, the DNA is TGTGCCAGCAGCCAAGCGGGGCCTTGGACTGAAGCTTTCTTT.

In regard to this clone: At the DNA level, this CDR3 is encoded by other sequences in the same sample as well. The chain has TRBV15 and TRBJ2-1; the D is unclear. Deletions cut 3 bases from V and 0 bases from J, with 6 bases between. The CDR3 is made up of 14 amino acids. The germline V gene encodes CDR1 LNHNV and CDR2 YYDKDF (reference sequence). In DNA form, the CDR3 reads TGTGCCACCAGCAGGGCGAGCTCCTACAATGAGCAGTTCTTC. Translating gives CATSRASSYNEQFF.